One T cell receptor (beta chain) is described in this entry. The clone's antigen remains unknown. No base qualities exist here, and no much larger clone lies one base off it. In total, 500 to 700 healthy bone marrow donors made up the cohort. Cohort members were all nominally healthy when sampled, although unrecorded immune exposures were likely present. The donor was CMV seropositive and was included in the group of approximately 300 seropositive cohort members. A peripheral blood sample was collected from each donor, and TCR beta sequencing was performed on peripheral blood mononuclear cells. The Qiagen DNeasy Blood Extraction Kit was used to extract genomic DNA from the blood cell samples. This sample was taken from a study of cytomegalovirus exposure and HLA in healthy donors (dated by TCRdb to the late 2010s). The study in broad terms: An earlier analysis of approximately 640 of the donors reported about 250 Gb of sequence data and 100 million to 140 million unique TCR beta sequences from about 179 million T cells. An early release that covered more than 550 HLA-typed donors contained about 300 gigabases of sequencing data and tens of millions of unique TCR sequences. Of the 300 to 500 genotyped donors, 75% to 85% were placed in the genetic ancestry cluster associated with self-reported Caucasian donors. The study was designed to test whether signatures of past pathogen exposure could be identified by cataloging public T cell receptors. The T cell repertoires of about 700 subjects were profiled by immunosequencing and related to cytomegalovirus serostatus. Along with the approximately 700-subject first cohort, a separate validation cohort of some 130 different subjects was used. The study combined high-throughput TCR immunosequencing, statistical association of individual TCRs with disease status, and machine learning to predict cytomegalovirus infection status. In a later analysis, previously published TCR beta repertoires from about 640 donors were re-analyzed and high-resolution HLA genotyping was added so that TCR occurrence patterns could be studied. The later analysis used no new phenotypic data to find candidate immune exposures, relying instead on TCR beta sequences and their occurrence across donors. An earlier analysis of nearly 600 of the donors applied high-throughput TCR beta sequencing to assess whether each TCR beta V gene segment acted as functional or pseudogenic. Donor age, sex, ethnicity and CMV serostatus were compiled together with the repertoire data. In a later genetic analysis, genome-wide SNP genotypes for about three fifths of the roughly 670 donors were used, and that subset was treated as a discovery cohort. Every discovery cohort repertoire had been produced on one sequencing platform. Both class I and class II loci were covered by HLA typing, at four-digit resolution. Typing coverage varied by locus: roughly 629-640 donors for A, B, C, DRB1 and DQB1; around 560 for DQA1; approximately 570 for DPA1; approximately 450 for DPB1. About five DR-DQ haplotypes were treated as single units for association and clustering because of strong linkage in the cohort. Among 350 to 400 genotyped donors of the cohort, an average of around 240,000 unique TCR beta nucleotide sequences were sequenced per donor, roughly 18% of them non-productive.

The research as a whole found: Compared with the roughly 670-donor mean, donors in an Asian-associated ancestry cluster had fewer N-insertions in productive TCRs, according to a later genetic analysis. Linkage disequilibrium might explain the correlated functional status among segregating V segments, but an unknown experimental factor could not be ruled out. In an earlier analysis of roughly 560 of the donors, most TCR beta V segments were observed in productive rearrangements about 90% or about 30% of the time, broadly matching IMGT annotations. The earlier analysis of almost 600 of the donors excluded some 16 rarely observed V segments, including chromosome 9 orphons, because counts were too low. In this cohort, only TCR beta chains were sequenced, and detectable features were limited by the absence of alpha or paired-chain data. Because HLA typing was unavailable for some donors at each locus, only the typed subset was used in association tests. Roughly uniform sequencing depth across donors was assumed in presence/absence analyses, although this assumption may not hold. The classifier was reported to diagnose cytomegalovirus status with high specificity and sensitivity in both the original and validation cohorts. A further reported finding was that TCR beta sequences accurately predicted the HLA-A and HLA-B alleles for most subjects in the first cohort. V-gene and J-gene trimming of TCR beta chains was associated with a missense DCLRE1C variant in a later genetic analysis, and the association was replicated in an independent cohort. A later analysis found that HLA-associated TCR beta chains were more clonally expanded and had lower generation probabilities than equally common non-associated chains. The authors suggested that the approach could potentially be extended to other disease states and immunological phenotypes. While some public TCRs were present in many individuals, most TCR sequences turned up only very rarely across donors. The only immune exposure information available for the cohort was CMV serostatus. Assigning TCR associations to individual alleles was difficult when HLA alleles, especially DR and DQ, strongly co-occurred. A later analysis reported that several top co-occurrence clusters appeared linked to parvovirus B19, influenza, CMV and Epstein-Barr virus. A cluster of highly shared sequence variants was judged likely to be a technical artifact of the sequencing pipeline. In a later analysis, around 17,000 TCR beta sequences were associated with specific HLA alleles at a false discovery rate of 0.05. According to a later analysis, TCR association rates differed among HLA loci, with DRB1 alleles showing the most associated TCRs and HLA-C alleles showing the fewest. According to a later analysis, most CMV-associated TCR beta chains appeared to be HLA-restricted, and the HLA associations seemed to be driven largely by CMV exposure. A total of 150 to 200 TCR beta chains were listed by the study as associated with cytomegalovirus. A few of the identified cytomegalovirus-associated TCR beta chains were confirmed in vitro to be specific for cytomegalovirus antigens.

Library generation was performed with the immunoSEQ multiplex PCR assay. For the multiplex PCR, a mixture combining 60 forward primers for TCR Vbeta segments and 13 reverse primers for TCR Jbeta segments was used. Amplification of the CDR3 region of rearranged TCR beta genes was performed with a multiplex PCR assay on genomic DNA. On the Illumina HiSeq System, the amplified TCR beta libraries were sequenced as 87-base-pair reads. On the study's bioinformatics: Across the 670 or so repertoires, a later analysis counted some 80 million unique TCR beta chains, 9.5 million to 13 million of which were shared by at least two donors. Raw reads were error-corrected and collapsed into unique sequences by a nearest-neighbor algorithm in which closely related sequences were merged to remove PCR and sequencing errors. CDR3 sequences were aligned to IMGT reference sequences to assign V, D and J gene segments. Each retained sequence needed at least a six-nucleotide match to both a V gene segment and a J gene segment. Rearrangements were called productive when the CDR3 lacked stop codons and stayed in frame with V and J; all others were non-productive. CDR3 was defined by IMGT convention, running from the second conserved V-encoded cysteine to the conserved J-encoded phenylalanine. The earlier analysis of a few hundred of the donors excluded sequences that lacked an unambiguous match to a single V gene segment. An earlier analysis of approximately 590 of the donors classified V segments as functional when productive rearrangements were above 56.7% and as segregating when the standard deviation between donors was above 5%. A statistical classification framework was developed to diagnose cytomegalovirus status using the catalog of TCR beta chain sequences. V and J gene assignment, in a later analysis, came from comparing TCR nucleotide sequences with IMGT/GENE-DB human TR gene sequences. In a later analysis, CDR3 sequences and most-parsimonious VDJ recombination scenarios were assigned using the TCRdist pipeline. In a later analysis, every TCR beta chain was defined by the combination of its CDR3 amino acid sequence and its V-gene family, and reads without a unique V-gene family were dropped. To address suspected cross-contamination and a sequencing artifact, a later analysis removed 592 highly shared, low-generation-probability nucleotide sequences. A later analysis calculated a clonal expansion index for each public chain from normalized within-repertoire ranks of inferred template counts. Generation probabilities in a later analysis came from a VDJ recombination model fitted to out-of-frame rearrangements, and those results were checked against IGoR. In a later analysis, TCR-TCR, TCR-HLA and TCR-CMV co-occurrence was scored with hypergeometric tests, and a repertoire-size bias correction was applied to TCR pairs. To estimate false discovery rates, a later analysis permuted the HLA or CMV assignments 20 times. In a later analysis, co-occurring TCRs were grouped using DBSCAN, and TCRdist sequence similarity was added for clustering within HLA-allele-positive subsets. Co-occurrence clustering excluded repertoires with fewer than 30,000 or more than 120,000 public chains, plus five with anomalous nucleotide sharing. TCRdb carries this immuneACCESS record with in-frame sequences only. Its versions omit some clonotypes, under half of them owing to an unresolved V gene in the studies checked, with the rest unexplained. V and J calls and clone size are given by that table; D and trimming were obtained from the DNA. The sample contains over 150,000 clones, roughly 77% of them found a single time. In total, the top ten clones hold less than 8.5% of the sample.

The TCR originated in a man aged 25 to 45 in good health and CMV-seropositive. Sequenced input: PBMCs.

The encoded CDR3 is CASSEEPTVNTEAFF. The nucleotide sequence is TGTGCCAGCAGTGAAGAGCCCACGGTGAACACTGAAGCTTTCTTT. The rearrangement joined TRBV6-1 to TRBJ1-1; the D gene is unclear. V is reduced by 1 base and J by 0 bases, leaving a spacing of 9 bases between them. According to the germline V gene, CDR1 reads MNHNS and CDR2 reads SASEGT. The CDR3 runs 15 amino acids, cysteine and phenylalanine included. CDR3 DNA is the only sequence kept; it has 45 bases, read in frame from the first base.